The 20 T cell receptor beta chains presented below share a single source sample, sequenced in a study of blood T cells in healthy people across ages. A second about 6 to 12 cycle PCR used barcoded and J-beta primers. Via MiXCR, TCRdb re-called the 5' RACE reads, giving one row per CDR3 protein. The sample carries about 760,000 distinct CDR3 sequences, 45% to 70% recorded once. Sequencing used blood. These receptors were obtained from a man between 40 and 49 years old in good health.

The chain couples TRBV29-1 to TRBJ2-2; 13 positions match TRBD2. CDR1 is SQVTM, CDR2 ANQGSEA, per germline. CDR3 length: 14 amino acids. V was pared by 5 bases and J by 7 bases, with 4 bases of the junction left unmatched. The CDR3 DNA follows: TGCAGCGTTTGGACTAGCGGGAGACACGGGGAGCTGTTTTTT. Translating gives CSVWTSGRHGELFF.

The chain has TRBV21-1 and TRBJ1-2; TRBD1, the table's D call, was not compared with the DNA. TRBV21-1 is tagged as a pseudogene. The CDR3 contains 15 residues. CDR3: CASSKGGRANYGYTF. CDR3 nucleotide sequence: TGTGCCAGCAGCAAAGGGGGCAGGGCTAACTATGGCTACACCTTC.

The table lists this clonotype with a few counts. The chain recombines TRBV5-5 with TRBJ2-5; D is unresolved. Looked up from germline, CDR1 is SGHKS and CDR2 is YYEKEE (reference sequence). This CDR3 has 13 residues. V lost 2 bases, J lost 5 bases, and 10 bases lay in between. Here the CDR3 DNA reads TGTGCCAGCAGCTTCGCAGATGCGGAGACCCAGTACTTC. This encodes CASSFADAETQYF.

In this sample, this clonotype turned up a few times. This sequence joins TRBV20-1 and TRBJ1-2; no clear D. From germline, CDR1 is DFQATT and CDR2 SNEGSKA (reference sequence). The CDR3 totals 12 residues. V lost 3 bases and J 7 bases, leaving 12 bases between the germline ends. CDR3 region: CSASLAVGGYTF. CDR3 DNA sequence: TGCAGTGCTAGTTTGGCAGTAGGTGGCTACACCTTC.

V is TRBV7-9 and J is TRBJ1-5, with a tentative D call TRBD1 (5 bases). V lost 1 base to trimming and J lost 1 base, with 11 bases between them. Germline V gene data show CDR1 as SEHNR and CDR2 as FQNEAQ (reference sequence). The CDR3 runs to 16 residues. CDR3 amino acids: CASSLGGGFSNQPQHF. CDR3 DNA: TGTGCCAGCAGCTTAGGGGGGGGGTTCAGCAATCAGCCCCAGCATTTT.

This rearrangement joins TRBV27 to TRBJ1-1; 7 nucleotides match TRBD1. Trimming at V came to 8 bases and at J to 1 base, leaving 7 bases not matched to a gene. The CDR3 consists of 14 residues. Germline values: CDR1 MNHEY, CDR2 SMNVEV (reference sequence). The CDR3 sequence: CASGSWTGNTEAFF. CDR3 nucleotide sequence: TGTGCCAGCGGATCCTGGACAGGGAACACTGAAGCTTTCTTT.

The V and J genes are TRBV27 and TRBJ2-5; no definite D call. Germline V CDR1 and CDR2: MNHEY, SMNVEV (reference sequence). The CDR3 is 15 residues long. Between the trimmed V and J ends, which lost 5 bases and 2 bases, there was a span of 15 bases. The CDR3 here is CASSAIGLRQETQYF. The CDR3 region has the DNA TGTGCCAGCAGTGCCATAGGGCTCCGGCAAGAGACCCAGTACTTC.

This chain joins TRBV30 and TRBJ2-4; TRBD2 matches 7 bases. With 0 bases clipped from V and 4 bases from J, the junction kept 3 bases outside the gene matches. The CDR3 contains 14 residues. Germline CDR1 and CDR2: GTSNPN and SVGIG (reference sequence). CDR3 region: CAWSVAGLKNIQYF. In DNA, the CDR3 is TGTGCCTGGAGTGTAGCGGGACTAAAAAACATTCAGTACTTC.

The chain links TRBV4-1 to TRBJ2-5; possible D gene TRBD1, 7 bases. The CDR3 loop spans 15 amino acids. Trimming shortened V by 2 bases and J by 3 bases, and 13 bases separated the two germline ends. CDR1 MGHRA and CDR2 YSYEKL come from the germline V gene. CDR3 loop: CASSQRQGGKETQYF. The CDR3 bases are TGCGCCAGCAGCCAACGACAGGGAGGTAAAGAGACCCAGTACTTC.

This clonotype came up once. This rearrangement joins TRBV24-1 to TRBJ2-4, with TRBD1 matching over 7 bases. Germline CDR1 is KGHDR and CDR2 is SFDVKD. The trim removed 2 bases at V and 9 bases at J, leaving 9 bases unmatched. The CDR3 has 15 residues. The CDR3 DNA reads TGTGCCACCAGTGATTCCGGGACAGTGGGACGCATTCAGTACTTC. Its protein product is CATSDSGTVGRIQYF.

V is TRBV18 and J is TRBJ2-3, with D uncertain. The CDR3 spans 12 residues. Germline values: CDR1 KGHSH, CDR2 LQKENI. V was pared by 5 bases and J by 4 bases, with 7 bases between. CDR3 sequence reads: CASSYASDTQYF. The CDR3 DNA reads TGTGCCAGCTCATACGCTTCAGATACGCAGTATTTT.

This clonotype was seen a handful of times. V is TRBV7-2 and J is TRBJ2-5, with 11 bases fitting TRBD2. The V segment lost 2 bases and the J segment 1 base; nucleotides outside the gene matches: 9. The CDR3 loop spans 18 amino acids. Per germline, CDR1 SGHTA and CDR2 FQGNSA. Written as DNA, the CDR3 is TGTGCCAGCAGCTTAAAACTAGCGGGAGATCCCGGCCAAGAGACCCAGTACTTC. It is translated as CASSLKLAGDPGQETQYF.

Written as DNA, the CDR3 is TGTGCCAGCAGCTTACGAGGGGGATTTGACCGGGAGCTGTTTTTT. It is translated as CASSLRGGFDRELFF. The chain couples TRBV11-3 to TRBJ2-2; maybe TRBD1 (6 bases). The CDR3 spans 15 residues. Trimming took 2 bases from V and 9 from J, leaving 16 bases between them. Germline CDR1 SGHNT, CDR2 YENEEA. The whole variable domain, filled in from reference TRBV11-3 and TRBJ2-2, reads EAGVVQSPRYKIIEKKQPVAFWCNPISGHNTLYWYLQNLGQGPELLIRYENEEAVDDSQLPKDRFSAERLKGVDSTLKIQPAELGDSAVYLCASSLRGGFDRELFFGEGSRLTVL.

The genes are TRBV25-1 and TRBJ2-5, with 14 bases identical to TRBD2. Germline CDR1 and CDR2: MGHDK and SYGVNS. This CDR3 is 16 amino acids long. After removal of 5 bases from V and 5 bases from J, the junction contained 7 bases not matched to a gene. The CDR3 spells CASSWGLAGVRETQYF. Here the CDR3 DNA reads TGTGCCAGCAGTTGGGGACTAGCGGGAGTTCGTGAGACCCAGTACTTC. The full variable domain, its missing parts supplied by reference TRBV25-1 and TRBJ2-5, is EADIYQTPRYLVIGTGKKITLECSQTMGHDKMYWYQQDPGMELHLIHYSYGVNSTEKGDLSSESTVSRIRTEHFPLTLESARPSHTSQYLCASSWGLAGVRETQYFGPGTRLLVL.

V usage is TRBV30 and J usage is TRBJ1-2; the D is unclear. Germline V gene sequence: CDR1 GTSNPN, CDR2 SVGIG (reference sequence). The CDR3 covers 15 residues. Trimming took 6 bases from V and 4 from J, leaving 21 bases between them. CDR3 region: CACLKDGGTFYGYTF. In DNA form, the CDR3 reads TGTGCCTGTTTAAAAGACGGCGGAACGTTCTATGGCTACACCTTC.

The chain joins TRBV9 to TRBJ2-1; 7 bases map to TRBD2. Germline-derived CDR1 and CDR2 are SGDLS and YYNGEE. With V trimmed by 1 base and J by 5 bases, 6 bases remained unmatched. This CDR3 is 15 amino acids long. CDR3 nucleotide sequence: TGTGCCAGCAGCGTATGGGAGGGCCAGAACAATGAGCAGTTCTTC. Amino acid sequence: CASSVWEGQNNEQFF.

This clonotype appeared a single time. The chain employs TRBV7-9 and TRBJ2-2; D is unresolved. Trimming removed 3 bases at V and 6 bases at J, with 5 bases between. In germline, CDR1 is SEHNR, CDR2 FQNEAQ (reference sequence). The CDR3 is made up of 12 amino acids. In DNA, the CDR3 is TGTGCCAGCAGCTTCCAGTCCGGGGAGCTGTTTTTT. It encodes CASSFQSGELFF. The full variable domain, in which reference TRBV7-9 and TRBJ2-2 provide the parts outside the CDR3, is DTGVSQNPRHKITKRGQNVTFRCDPISEHNRLYWYRQTLGQGPEFLTYFQNEAQLEKSRLLSDRFSAERPKGSFSTLEIQRTEQGDSAMYLCASSFQSGELFFGEGSRLTVL.

This clonotype was seen more than once but under ten times. The chain joins TRBV7-2 to TRBJ2-7; a possible D gene is TRBD2 (6 bases). The CDR3 length is 15 residues. V dropped 5 bases and J dropped 7 bases, with 21 bases sitting between them. Germline CDR1 is SGHTA and CDR2 is FQGNSA. CDR3 sequence: CASSRGRSTYNEQYF. DNA for the CDR3: TGTGCCAGCAGCAGAGGGAGGTCGACCTACAATGAGCAGTACTTC.

The genes are TRBV20-1 and TRBJ2-1, with 11 bases aligning to TRBD2. Judging by the DNA end, TRBJ2-7 fits better; the J call may be wrong. Germline CDR1 DFQATT, CDR2 SNEGSKA (reference sequence). This CDR3 has 14 amino acids. The CDR3: CSVTSGSSYNEQYF. The CDR3 DNA reads TGCAGTGTTACTAGCGGGAGCTCCTACAATGAGCAGTACTTC.

V usage is TRBV5-1 and J usage is TRBJ2-1; TRBD1 matches at 8 bases. V dropped 4 bases and J dropped 5; count of bases not matched to a gene: 8. The CDR3 is 15 amino acids. From germline, CDR1 is SGHRS and CDR2 YFSETQ. CDR3 residues: CASSIGQGKHNEQFF. CDR3 in DNA: TGCGCCAGCAGCATCGGACAGGGCAAGCACAATGAGCAGTTCTTC.